These T cell receptor beta chains were read from a single sample in a study of blood T cell repertoires in COVID-19. The data were produced by immunoSEQ multiplex PCR, yet TCRdb's version contains in-frame clones alone and is incomplete. Of 300,000 to 450,000 clones listed, 70% to 90% are singletons. The sequencing sample was made of PBMCs or T cells enriched from blood (not recorded which). Receptors were obtained from a man in his forties in a cohort exposed to, infected with or recovered from COVID-19 (not recorded which). CDR3s include the opening cysteine and the closing phenylalanine or tryptophan. Each record gives: clone size, J gene, D gene, V gene, CDR3 DNA, CDR3 protein. The D gene is left open where the match is weak. Size values are once, few and many counts, or a class for expanded clones, and some rows have none.

clone_size: .
j_call: TRBJ2-2
d_call: .
v_call: TRBV19
cdr3_nt: TGTGCCAGTAGTATTGAGCAGAACACCGGGGAGCTGTTTTTT
cdr3_aa: CASSIEQNTGELFF

clone_size: .
j_call: TRBJ1-2
d_call: .
v_call: TRBV30
cdr3_nt: TGTGCCTGGACAATCGGTACCTATGGCTACACCTTC
cdr3_aa: CAWTIGTYGYTF

clone_size: .
j_call: TRBJ2-7
d_call: .
v_call: TRBV6-5
cdr3_nt: TGTGCCAGCAGTTCCCGGGCAGGGGCCTACGAGCAGTACTTC
cdr3_aa: CASSSRAGAYEQYF

clone_size: .
j_call: TRBJ2-7
d_call: .
v_call: TRBV7-9
cdr3_nt: TGTGCCAGCAGCTTAGCCAGGGAGCAGTACTTC
cdr3_aa: CASSLAREQYF

clone_size: .
j_call: TRBJ1-5
d_call: TRBD1
v_call: TRBV30
cdr3_nt: TGTGCCTGGAGTGCCTGGGACAGGGGGTCCCTAAATCAGCCCCAGCATTTT
cdr3_aa: CAWSAWDRGSLNQPQHF

clone_size: .
j_call: TRBJ2-2
d_call: TRBD1
v_call: TRBV5-7
cdr3_nt: TGTGCCAGCAGCTGCCGGGACAGTTCGAACACCGGGGAGCTGTTTTTT
cdr3_aa: CASSCRDSSNTGELFF

clone_size: .
j_call: TRBJ2-7
d_call: .
v_call: TRBV6-5
cdr3_nt: TGTGCCAGCCCCCCAGGGAACTCCTACGAGCAGTACTTC
cdr3_aa: CASPPGNSYEQYF

clone_size: many
j_call: TRBJ1-5
d_call: .
v_call: TRBV23-1
cdr3_nt: TGCGCCAGCAGGCAGGGGAGCAACCAGCCCCAGCATTTT
cdr3_aa: CASRQGSNQPQHF

clone_size: .
j_call: TRBJ2-5
d_call: TRBD2
v_call: TRBV27
cdr3_nt: TGTGCCAGCAGTTTCCTCGGGACTAGCGGGACCCCCCGAGAGACCCAGTACTTC
cdr3_aa: CASSFLGTSGTPRETQYF

clone_size: .
j_call: TRBJ2-3
d_call: TRBD2
v_call: TRBV5-4
cdr3_nt: TGTGCCAGCAGCCTTAGCGGGACTAGCGGGAGGAGGAGGGACACAGATACGCAGTATTTT
cdr3_aa: CASSLSGTSGRRRDTDTQYF

clone_size: .
j_call: TRBJ2-5
d_call: .
v_call: TRBV5-4
cdr3_nt: TGTGCCAGCAGCCTCCGGACAGTCGAAGGGGCCCAGTACTTC
cdr3_aa: CASSLRTVEGAQYF

clone_size: .
j_call: TRBJ2-2
d_call: .
v_call: TRBV9
cdr3_nt: TGTGCCAGCAGCCCCCGCGACAGAAACACCGGGGAGCTGTTTTTT
cdr3_aa: CASSPRDRNTGELFF

clone_size: .
j_call: TRBJ2-2
d_call: TRBD2
v_call: TRBV18
cdr3_nt: TGTGCCAGCTCACCCCTGGCGGGAGGTACTAACACCGGGGAGCTGTTTTTT
cdr3_aa: CASSPLAGGTNTGELFF

clone_size: .
j_call: TRBJ2-2
d_call: .
v_call: TRBV19
cdr3_nt: TGTGCCAGTACCCCGGGGGCCGGGGAGCTGTTTTTT
cdr3_aa: CASTPGAGELFF

clone_size: .
j_call: TRBJ2-7
d_call: .
v_call: TRBV20-1
cdr3_nt: TGCAGTGCTAGTACGGACTATCTTTACGAGCAGTACTTC
cdr3_aa: CSASTDYLYEQYF

clone_size: .
j_call: TRBJ1-6
d_call: .
v_call: TRBV18
cdr3_nt: TGTGCCAGCTCAGGGGAGGATTCACCCCTCCACTTT
cdr3_aa: CASSGEDSPLHF

clone_size: .
j_call: TRBJ2-7
d_call: TRBD2
v_call: TRBV28
cdr3_nt: TGTGCCAGCAGTTTACGGGCTAGCGGAAACTACGAGCAGTACTTC
cdr3_aa: CASSLRASGNYEQYF

clone_size: .
j_call: TRBJ2-3
d_call: TRBD2
v_call: TRBV5-1
cdr3_nt: TGCGCCAGCACCCGGGGGGGCACAGATACGCAGTATTTT
cdr3_aa: CASTRGGTDTQYF

clone_size: once
j_call: TRBJ2-7
d_call: .
v_call: TRBV11-2
cdr3_nt: TGTGCCAGCAGTCAGGGTCGTTCGAGCTACGAGCAGTACTTC
cdr3_aa: CASSQGRSSYEQYF